This entry lists 24 T cell receptor beta chains sequenced from one sample in a study of blood T cell repertoires in COVID-19. Here immunoSEQ multiplex PCR was the method, and the copy in TCRdb shows in-frame clones only, minus some. Counted here are tens of thousands of clones, roughly 84% occurring once; the ten biggest clones make up approximately 3.5%. The sample consisted of peripheral blood. These receptors were obtained from a man between 70 and 80 years old with acute or convalescent COVID-19.

J is TRBJ1-6 and V is TRBV9, with D perhaps matching TRBD1 (5 bases). Germline values: CDR1 SGDLS, CDR2 YYNGEE. The CDR3 is 15 amino acids. The V gene lost 4 bases and the J gene lost 3 bases, with 11 bases spanning the gap. CDR3 protein: CASSPLDSYNSPLHF. The DNA of the CDR3 is TGTGCCAGCAGCCCCCTAGACAGCTATAATTCACCCCTCCACTTT. Using reference TRBV9 and TRBJ1-6 for the parts outside the CDR3, the full variable domain is DSGVTQTPKHLITATGQRVTLRCSPRSGDLSVYWYQQSLDQGLQFLIQYYNGEERAKGNILERFSAQQFPDLHSELNLSSLELGDSALYFCASSPLDSYNSPLHFGNGTRLTVT.

This clone was seen just once. The gene calls are TRBV7-9 and TRBJ1-2; D not resolved. V was shortened by 0 bases and J by 7 bases, with 6 bases between the two germline ends. Germline V lookup: CDR1 SEHNR, CDR2 FQNEAQ (reference sequence). This CDR3 contains 12 residues. The CDR3 coding sequence is TGTGCCAGCAGCTTAGCGTTCTCTGGCTACACCTTC. Residues: CASSLAFSGYTF.

The V and J genes are TRBV7-2 and TRBJ2-7; 8 positions match TRBD1. The CDR3 runs 16 residues. Germline CDR1 is SGHTA and CDR2 is FQGNSA. Trimming cost V 5 bases and J 0 bases; bases outside gene matches: 9. CDR3 nucleotides: TGTGCCAGCAGCCCCGGTCAACAGGGGGGCTCCTACGAGCAGTACTTC. The encoded protein is CASSPGQQGGSYEQYF.

V gene TRBV7-2 combines with J gene TRBJ2-5; TRBD1 matches 9 bases. V lost 5 bases to trimming and J lost 5 bases; unmatched junction nucleotides: 3. Germline values: CDR1 SGHTA, CDR2 FQGNSA. The length of the CDR3 is 13 residues. CDR3 nucleotides: TGTGCCAGCAGCCGAGGACAGGGGGAGACCCAGTACTTC. This codes for CASSRGQGETQYF.

The chain uses TRBV27 and TRBJ1-6; TRBD1 matches at 10 bases. Germline lookup yields CDR1 MNHEY and CDR2 SMNVEV (reference sequence). Trimming took 0 bases from V and 10 from J; bases not matched to a gene: 9. This CDR3 contains 17 residues. CDR3 region: CASSLSPRQGAGSPLHF. The CDR3 DNA reads as TGTGCCAGCAGTTTATCACCCCGACAGGGGGCTGGATCACCCCTCCACTTT.

A single count supports this clone. The same CDR3 is also encoded by other DNA sequences in this sample. Here the CDR3 reads CASSQGPGRGAYNEQFF. The CDR3 DNA reads TGTGCCAGCAGCCAAGGCCCAGGGCGCGGGGCATACAATGAGCAGTTCTTC. V and J are TRBV3-1 (or the pseudogene TRBV3-2) and TRBJ2-1; perhaps TRBD2 as D (6 bases). In germline, CDR1 is LGHDT, CDR2 YNNKEL (reference sequence). The CDR3 covers 17 residues. V lost 1 base to trimming and J lost 4 bases, with 17 bases between them.

Written as DNA, the CDR3 is TGCGCCAGCAGCCAAGATAAGGGAGGCTATGGCTACACCTTC. It is translated as CASSQDKGGYGYTF. The chain employs TRBV4-1 and TRBJ1-2; D gene ambiguous. Trimming left V 0 bases short and J 4 bases short, with 9 bases between. Germline CDR1 reads MGHRA; CDR2 reads YSYEKL. This CDR3 has 14 residues.

The rearrangement links TRBV6-5 to TRBJ2-7, with D possibly matching TRBD1 (5 bases). V lost 1 base to trimming and J lost 3 bases, with 10 bases between them. The germline V gene encodes CDR1 MNHEY and CDR2 SVGAGI. The CDR3 contains 14 residues. CDR3 nucleotide sequence: TGTGCCAGCAGTTACTTGGCAGGGTACTACGAGCAGTACTTC. It encodes CASSYLAGYYEQYF.

The rearrangement uses TRBV5-6 and TRBJ2-6, with D uncertain. Germline V gene lookup returns CDR1 SGHDT and CDR2 YYEEEE. V was pared by 2 bases and J by 1 base, with 10 bases between. This CDR3 is 16 amino acids long. The CDR3 here is CASSFRARSGANVLTF. Here the CDR3 DNA reads TGTGCCAGCAGCTTCCGAGCCCGTTCTGGGGCCAACGTCCTGACTTTC.

The gene calls are TRBV18 and TRBJ2-7; 7 bases line up with TRBD2. V lost 1 base to trimming and J lost 3 bases; unmatched junction nucleotides: 3. Germline loops: CDR1 KGHSH, CDR2 LQKENI. This CDR3 contains 14 residues. The CDR3 here is CASSPRLAGYEQYF. The CDR3 nucleotides are TGTGCCAGCTCACCACGGTTAGCGGGCTACGAGCAGTACTTC.

There are a few counts of this clone. The rearrangement joins TRBV30 to TRBJ2-2; 8 bases align to TRBD1. The CDR3 consists of 14 residues. After removal of 5 bases from V and 4 bases from J, the junction contained 6 bases not matched to a gene. Per the germline V gene, CDR1 is GTSNPN and CDR2 is SVGIG (reference sequence). The CDR3 DNA is TGTGCCTGGTCAGGGGGCGCGGGCACCGGGGAGCTGTTTTTT. Translation: CAWSGGAGTGELFF.

The CDR3 sequence is CSVMTDSSGNTIYF. The CDR3 nucleotides are TGCAGCGTGATGACAGACTCCTCTGGAAACACCATATATTTT. J is TRBJ1-3 and V is TRBV29-1, with D perhaps TRBD1 (5 bases). Trimming shortened V by 6 bases and J by 0 bases, and 12 bases separated the two germline ends. This CDR3 has 14 amino acids. Germline loops: CDR1 SQVTM, CDR2 ANQGSEA. Full variable domain (missing parts from reference TRBV29-1 and TRBJ1-3): SAVISQKPSRDICQRGTSLTIQCQVDSQVTMMFWYRQQPGQSLTLIATANQGSEATYESGFVIDKFPISRPNLTFSTLTVSNMSPEDSSIYLCSVMTDSSGNTIYFGEGSWLTVV.

The chain combines TRBV2 with TRBJ1-6; a possible D gene is TRBD1 (6 bases). CDR1 SNHLY and CDR2 FYNNEI come from the germline V gene. CDR3 length: 14 residues. Trimming took 4 bases from V and 8 from J, leaving 12 bases between them. The CDR3 nucleotides read TGTGCCAGCAGTGTGATGGGGGCCGATTCACCCCTCCACTTT. This gives the protein CASSVMGADSPLHF.

The chain carries TRBV20-1 and TRBJ2-1, with 8 bases fitting TRBD2. The CDR3 contains 14 residues. Germline values: CDR1 DFQATT, CDR2 SNEGSKA (reference sequence). Germline trimming cut 5 bases from V and 6 bases from J; bases unmatched to any gene: 9. Written as DNA, the CDR3 is TGCAGTGCTGGTGCGCGGCGGGGGGTCAATGAGCAGTTCTTC. Amino acids: CSAGARRGVNEQFF.

This clone was counted between two and nine times. This sequence joins TRBV24-1 and TRBJ1-2; 8 bases fit TRBD1. Germline V gene data show CDR1 as KGHDR and CDR2 as SFDVKD. V was clipped by 4 bases and J by 8 bases; unmatched bases: 5. The CDR3 is 13 amino acids. CDR3 coding DNA: TGTGCCACCAGTGAACTGGACAGGGACGGCTACACCTTC. Protein: CATSELDRDGYTF.

The chain uses TRBV7-2 and TRBJ1-5; D is ambiguous. CDR1 is SGHTA and CDR2 is FQGNSA in the germline V gene. CDR3 length equals 15 residues. Trimming took 2 bases from V and 0 from J, leaving 8 bases between them. This chain's CDR3 is CASSLNAYSNQPQHF. The DNA for the CDR3 is TGTGCCAGCAGCTTAAACGCCTATAGCAATCAGCCCCAGCATTTT.

This clone was observed a single time. The chain joins TRBV5-1 to TRBJ1-3, with 7 positions matching TRBD1. There are 15 residues in the CDR3. The V segment lost 4 bases and the J segment 4 bases; nucleotides outside the gene matches: 8. Germline CDR1 reads SGHRS; CDR2 reads YFSETQ. CDR3 loop: CASSADRAGGNTIYF. The CDR3 nucleotides are TGCGCCAGCAGCGCCGACAGGGCAGGGGGAAACACCATATATTTT. Based on the CDR3 plus reference TRBV5-1 and TRBJ1-3, the full variable domain is KAGVTQTPRYLIKTRGQQVTLSCSPISGHRSVSWYQQTPGQGLQFLFEYFSETQRNKGNFPGRFSGRQFSNSRSEMNVSTLELGDSALYLCASSADRAGGNTIYFGEGSWLTVV.

The chain has TRBV6-5 and TRBJ2-5, with D possibly TRBD1 on 6 matching bases. Trimming left V 7 bases short and J 3 bases short, with 15 bases between. Germline V gene data show CDR1 as MNHEY and CDR2 as SVGAGI. This CDR3 spans 14 amino acids. The CDR3 DNA sequence: TGTGCCAGCACTAGGACAGACACTAAAGAGACCCAGTACTTC. Its translation: CASTRTDTKETQYF.

CDR3 sequence: CASSYRGGSLGQFF. The DNA for the CDR3 is TGTGCCAGCAGTTACCGGGGAGGGTCCCTCGGGCAGTTCTTC. The chain couples TRBV6-2 or TRBV6-3 to TRBJ2-1; 7 bases map to TRBD2. The CDR3 contains 14 residues. Germline values: CDR1 MNHEY, CDR2 SVGEGT. J lost 12 bases, V lost 2 bases, and 10 bases had no gene match.

J is TRBJ2-3 and V is TRBV10-2; weak D call: TRBD2 (5 bases). With 3 bases removed from V and 5 bases from J, the gap between germline ends came to 21 bases. This CDR3 is 17 amino acids long. Germline values: CDR1 WSHSY, CDR2 SAAADI. The DNA for the CDR3 is TGCGCCAGCAGTGACGGTGGGAGACGAAAGGGCTTAGATACGCAGTATTTT. This gives the protein CASSDGGRRKGLDTQYF.

This clone was counted once. The J gene is TRBJ2-5, the V gene TRBV29-1, with 9 bases that match TRBD1. The CDR3 has 13 residues. Germline CDR1 SQVTM, CDR2 ANQGSEA. V lost 4 bases to trimming and J lost 8 bases; unmatched junction nucleotides: 8. CDR3 nucleotide sequence: TGCAGCGTTGGGGACAGGGCGATGCGAACCCAGTACTTC. The encoded protein is CSVGDRAMRTQYF.

The chain combines TRBV27 with TRBJ2-3; tentative D call: TRBD2 (5 bases). Trimming took off 5 bases at V and 9 bases at J, with 12 bases between the two ends. The V gene's germline CDR1 is MNHEY and CDR2 SMNVEV (reference sequence). The CDR3 consists of 12 residues. The CDR3 sequence: CASSPRGLTQYF. CDR3 in DNA: TGTGCCAGCAGTCCCCGGGGTCTAACGCAGTATTTT.

The chain carries TRBV4-3 and TRBJ2-2; TRBD2 aligns across 12 bases. This CDR3 region has 16 residues. Trimming took 4 bases from V and 2 from J; bases not matched to a gene: 2. The germline CDR1 and CDR2 sequences are LGHNA and YSLEER. CDR3 sequence (DNA): TGCGCCAGCAGCCGCGGACTAGCGGGAAACACCGGGGAGCTGTTTTTT. Protein: CASSRGLAGNTGELFF.

The rearrangement links TRBV10-3 to TRBJ1-5, with D unclear. Trimming left V 2 bases short and J 4 bases short, with 3 bases between. This CDR3 has 12 residues. Germline V lookup: CDR1 ENHRY, CDR2 SYGVKD. For the CDR3, the DNA is TGTGCCATCAGTGAGGCGAATCAGCCCCAGCATTTT. Amino acid sequence: CAISEANQPQHF.